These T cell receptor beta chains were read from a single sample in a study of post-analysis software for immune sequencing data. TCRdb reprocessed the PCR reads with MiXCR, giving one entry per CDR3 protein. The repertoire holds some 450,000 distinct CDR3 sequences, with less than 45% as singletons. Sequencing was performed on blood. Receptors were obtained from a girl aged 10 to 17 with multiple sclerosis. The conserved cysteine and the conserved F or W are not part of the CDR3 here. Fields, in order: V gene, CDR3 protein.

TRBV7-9 ASSLGQPTYEQY
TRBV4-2 SSSQADGRTGENTEAF
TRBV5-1 ASSTEHQGLYGYT
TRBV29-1 SVAAGAVYNEQF
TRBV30 AWSTLDTDTQY
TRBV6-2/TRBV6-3 ASSDNLAGVSGANVLT
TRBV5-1 ASRLTGNYGYT
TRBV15 ATSRGRLSYEQY
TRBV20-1 SASPSGRALDEQF
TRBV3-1 ASSQGVGANVLT
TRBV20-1 SARDPNAGGPDRDTQY
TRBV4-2 ASSPGTAAQETQY
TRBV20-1 SANGDLDGYT
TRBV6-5 ASHMPGETQY
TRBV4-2 ASRSGGLGTEAF
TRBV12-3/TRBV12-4 ASSLGDVTYNEQF
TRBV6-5 ASSYRSSYEQY
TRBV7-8 AGTGQANEQF